This T cell receptor (beta chain) was captured by sequencing in a study of control samples from healthy donors and cancer patients. The CDR3 length is 15 residues. Germline V lookup: CDR1 KGHDR, CDR2 SFDVKD. With 2 bases removed from V and 5 bases from J, the gap between germline ends came to 11 bases. The protocol was immunoSEQ multiplex PCR, while the TCRdb copy is restricted to in-frame clones and leaves out a portion. The table has about 410,000 clones, about nine tenths seen once. This clone was seen only a few times. The source is a man between 35 and 55 years old with head and neck cancer. This sequence joins TRBV24-1 and TRBJ1-4; D is unclear. The sequenced sample was PBMCs. The CDR3: CATSDSDGQNEKLFF. In DNA, the CDR3 is TGTGCCACCAGTGATTCTGACGGGCAAAATGAAAAACTGTTTTTT.